Each of the 32 T cell receptor beta chains below was sequenced from the same sample in a study of CD8 T cells in ankylosing spondylitis. Points from the study as a whole: Made up of eight highly homologous variants, a TCR beta motif appeared characteristic of ankylosing spondylitis blood.

TCRdb processed the 5' RACE reads anew with MiXCR; each CDR3 protein has one entry. This table holds 350,000 to 550,000 distinct CDR3 sequences, roughly 26% found once. No antigen has been assigned to these receptors. The sequencing sample was made of blood, either unsorted or a sorted T cell fraction (not recorded which). The receptors come from a male donor with ankylosing spondylitis.

The chain is built from TRBV7-7 and TRBJ2-2, with TRBD1 matching 9 bases. J was trimmed by 7 bases and V by 5 bases; bases with no gene match: 20. Germline-derived CDR1 and CDR2 are SSHAT and FNYEAQ (reference sequence). The CDR3 is 19 amino acids. For the CDR3, the DNA is TGTGCCAGCAGCCTCGCCTGGAGTAGGACAGGGGCTTCGGGCGGGGAGCTGTTTTTT. Translation: CASSLAWSRTGASGGELFF.

The chain uses TRBV2 and TRBJ1-2; possible D gene TRBD1, 6 bases. The CDR3 length is 12 residues. Deletions cut 5 bases from V and 4 bases from J, with 8 bases between. The germline gives CDR1 SNHLY, CDR2 FYNNEI. CDR3 sequence: CASSTTGYGYTF. DNA of the CDR3: TGTGCCAGCAGTACGACAGGCTATGGCTACACCTTC.

A few counts support this clonotype. The chain employs TRBV18 and TRBJ1-5; no clear D. The CDR3 is made up of 13 amino acids. V lost 4 bases and J 8 bases, leaving 12 bases between the germline ends. Germline loops: CDR1 KGHSH, CDR2 LQKENI. The CDR3 protein is CASSQIVFEPQHF. CDR3 nucleotide sequence: TGTGCCAGCTCACAAATAGTGTTTGAGCCCCAGCATTTT.

The J gene is TRBJ2-7, the V gene TRBV3-1; 7 bases map to TRBD1. This CDR3 contains 16 residues. The germline V gene has CDR1 LGHDT and CDR2 YNNKEL (reference sequence). J gave up 2 bases and V 0 bases, and 7 bases lay outside the gene matches. Here the CDR3 reads CASSQDIGTVAYEQYF. CDR3 in DNA: TGTGCCAGCAGCCAAGATATTGGGACAGTAGCCTACGAGCAGTACTTC.

This clonotype was seen a few times. This rearrangement joins TRBV9 to TRBJ2-2; possibly TRBD1 or TRBD2 for D (5 bases each). The CDR3 is 14 residues long. Trimming removed 4 bases at V and 2 bases at J, with 9 bases between. Germline V gene data show CDR1 as SGDLS and CDR2 as YYNGEE. For the CDR3, the DNA is TGTGCCAGCAGCCCGGGACCAAACACCGGGGAGCTGTTTTTT. Protein product: CASSPGPNTGELFF.

This clonotype appeared a few times. CDR3 residues: CASSQGTGWNQPQHF. DNA for the CDR3: TGTGCCAGCAGCCAGGGGACAGGGTGGAATCAGCCCCAGCATTTT. J is TRBJ1-5 and V is TRBV3-1; 9 positions match TRBD1. Germline V gene sequence: CDR1 LGHDT, CDR2 YNNKEL (reference sequence). J lost 4 bases, V lost 3 bases, and 4 bases had no gene match. The CDR3 is made up of 15 amino acids. The entire variable domain, with the rest obtained from reference TRBV3-1 and TRBJ1-5, is as follows: DTAVSQTPKYLVTQMGNDKSIKCEQNLGHDTMYWYKQDSKKFLKIMFSYNNKELIINETVPNRFSPKSPDKAHLNLHINSLELGDSAVYFCASSQGTGWNQPQHFGDGTRLSIL.

This CDR3 reads CASSLGRGNEKLFF. CDR3 DNA: TGTGCCAGCAGCTTGGGCAGGGGCAATGAAAAACTGTTTTTT. The chain recombines TRBV7-9 with TRBJ1-4; a weak D match, TRBD1 (6 bases). The germline V gene has CDR1 SEHNR and CDR2 FQNEAQ (reference sequence). With 3 bases removed from V and 5 bases from J, the gap between germline ends came to 10 bases. This CDR3 contains 14 residues.

This clonotype has only a few counts. V usage is TRBV10-2 and J usage is TRBJ1-1, with D possibly TRBD1 on 5 matching bases. Trimming took 0 bases from V and 1 from J, leaving 12 bases between them. This CDR3 spans 16 amino acids. The germline CDR1 and CDR2 sequences are WSHSY and SAAADI. The CDR3 sequence: CASSESGGATNTEAFF. In DNA form, the CDR3 reads TGCGCCAGCAGTGAGTCGGGAGGGGCAACGAACACTGAAGCTTTCTTT.

J is TRBJ2-5 and V is TRBV5-5; no clear D. The CDR3 extends over 12 amino acids. Trimming took 1 base from V and 6 from J, leaving 7 bases between them. Germline-derived CDR1 and CDR2 are SGHKS and YYEKEE (reference sequence). The CDR3, as DNA: TGTGCCAGCAGCTTGAACCAGAAGACCCAGTACTTC. Protein: CASSLNQKTQYF.

This clonotype was counted a few times. This chain uses TRBV5-1 with TRBJ2-3; D could derive from TRBD1 or TRBD2 (5 bases each). Germline V gene lookup returns CDR1 SGHRS and CDR2 YFSETQ. The CDR3 has 13 amino acids. Trimming removed 4 bases at V and 4 bases at J, with 10 bases between. CDR3: CASSGGRADTQYF. The DNA for the CDR3 is TGCGCCAGCAGCGGGGGTAGGGCAGATACGCAGTATTTT. The variable domain in full, completed from reference TRBV5-1 and TRBJ2-3, reads KAGVTQTPRYLIKTRGQQVTLSCSPISGHRSVSWYQQTPGQGLQFLFEYFSETQRNKGNFPGRFSGRQFSNSRSEMNVSTLELGDSALYLCASSGGRADTQYFGPGTRLTVL.

This clonotype was detected a few times. The chain uses TRBV20-1 and TRBJ2-1, with TRBD2 matching 8 bases. The CDR3 sequence is 15 residues long. Looked up from germline, CDR1 is DFQATT and CDR2 is SNEGSKA (reference sequence). V shed 3 bases, J shed 3 bases, and the junction held 7 bases outside the gene matches. CDR3 protein: CSARPPLAGYNEQFF. Here the CDR3 DNA reads TGCAGTGCTAGGCCTCCCCTAGCGGGCTACAATGAGCAGTTCTTC.

The sample holds a few counts of this clonotype. The rearrangement uses TRBV3-1 and TRBJ2-1; 7 nucleotides align to TRBD1. This CDR3 has 12 residues. J was trimmed by 9 bases and V by 8 bases; bases with no gene match: 7. Germline V CDR1 and CDR2: LGHDT, YNNKEL (reference sequence). CDR3 amino acids: CASRRGGGEQFF. CDR3 DNA sequence: TGTGCCAGCCGCAGAGGGGGCGGTGAGCAGTTCTTC.

The chain uses TRBV5-1 and TRBJ2-1; 14 nucleotides align to TRBD2. Germline V gene lookup returns CDR1 SGHRS and CDR2 YFSETQ. Trimming at V came to 0 bases and at J to 5 bases, leaving 1 base not matched to a gene. The CDR3 is made up of 16 amino acids. Here the CDR3 DNA reads TGCGCCAGCAGCTTGGGGACTAGCGGGAGGAACAATGAGCAGTTCTTC. It specifies CASSLGTSGRNNEQFF. The variable domain in full, with the rest retrieved from reference TRBV5-1 and TRBJ2-1, is KAGVTQTPRYLIKTRGQQVTLSCSPISGHRSVSWYQQTPGQGLQFLFEYFSETQRNKGNFPGRFSGRQFSNSRSEMNVSTLELGDSALYLCASSLGTSGRNNEQFFGPGTRLTVL.

CDR3 nucleotide sequence: TGCAGCGTCGGGCTTTGGGAAGCTTTCTTT. It yields the protein CSVGLWEAFF. The genes are TRBV29-1 and TRBJ1-1; D is uncertain. Looked up from germline, CDR1 is SQVTM and CDR2 is ANQGSEA. V dropped 6 bases and J dropped 8 bases, with 10 bases sitting between them. There are 10 residues in the CDR3.

This clonotype was counted a few times. This chain joins TRBV20-1 and TRBJ1-2; tentative D call: TRBD1 (6 bases). The V end lost 0 bases, the J end lost 7 bases, and 12 bases lay between the germline ends. Germline CDR1 reads DFQATT; CDR2 reads SNEGSKA (reference sequence). The CDR3 extends over 13 amino acids. CDR3 nucleotides: TGCAGTGCTAGAGATGGCAGGGGCCGTGGCTACACCTTC. It encodes CSARDGRGRGYTF.

This clonotype has a handful of counts. In nucleotides, the CDR3 is TGCAGTGCTAGAGTCCAGGGGGCGGGCGGTGGCTACACCTTC. Translation gives CSARVQGAGGGYTF. The V gene is TRBV20-1, the J gene TRBJ1-2, with 8 bases fitting TRBD1. The CDR3 has 14 residues. The V and J ends lost 1 base and 7 bases, in that order; junction bases with no gene match: 8. From germline, CDR1 is DFQATT and CDR2 SNEGSKA (reference sequence).

The chain employs TRBV5-1 and TRBJ2-7; D remains unclear. V lost 0 bases and J lost 0, with 10 bases in between. Germline-derived CDR1 and CDR2 are SGHRS and YFSETQ. This CDR3 is 15 amino acids long. In DNA form, the CDR3 reads TGCGCCAGCAGCTTGGGACCGTCGAGCTCCTACGAGCAGTACGTC. This sequence encodes CASSLGPSSSYEQYV.

The genes are TRBV10-2 and TRBJ1-1, with D unresolved. V lost 7 bases to trimming and J lost 4 bases, with 13 bases between them. Germline CDR1 is WSHSY and CDR2 is SAAADI. This CDR3 has 13 amino acids. CDR3 coding DNA: TGCGCCAGCATGGGGAGGTCCAGCACTGAAGCTTTCTTT. This translates into CASMGRSSTEAFF.

The chain joins TRBV10-3 to TRBJ1-4, with D possibly matching TRBD1 (5 bases). The germline V gene encodes CDR1 ENHRY and CDR2 SYGVKD. Deletions cut 10 bases from V and 3 bases from J, with 27 bases between. The CDR3 covers 18 residues. CDR3 sequence (DNA): TGTGCCACCCGAGATTTTACCGGGAAGACAGAACCTAATGAAAAACTGTTTTTT. Encoded protein: CATRDFTGKTEPNEKLFF.

The chain uses TRBV20-1 and TRBJ1-6; tentatively, D is TRBD1 (6 bases). The germline V gene encodes CDR1 DFQATT and CDR2 SNEGSKA (reference sequence). Trimming removed 5 bases at V and 6 bases at J, with 11 bases between. The CDR3 length is 13 residues. CDR3 region: CSAEGVPNSPLHF. The CDR3 DNA is TGCAGTGCTGAGGGGGTTCCTAATTCACCCCTCCACTTT.

This chain connects TRBV24-1 to TRBJ2-3, with 10 bases matching TRBD2. The V segment lost 5 bases and the J segment 0 bases; nucleotides outside the gene matches: 19. From germline, CDR1 is KGHDR and CDR2 SFDVKD. The CDR3 covers 21 residues. The CDR3 DNA reads as TGTGCCACCAGTGCCCCTCGGAGGGGGCCTAGCGGGAGTCGGAGCACAGATACGCAGTATTTT. It translates to CATSAPRRGPSGSRSTDTQYF.

This chain links TRBV30 with TRBJ2-3, with 8 nucleotides matching TRBD2. The CDR3 sequence is 13 residues long. Trimming removed 4 bases from V and 0 bases from J; junction bases left unmatched: 0. Germline CDR1 is GTSNPN and CDR2 is SVGIG (reference sequence). The CDR3 region is CAWTSGSTDTQYF. CDR3 in DNA: TGTGCCTGGACTAGCGGGAGCACAGATACGCAGTATTTT.

Written as DNA, the CDR3 is TGTGCCACCAGTGATTCGTCAGGGAGGGATCAGCCCCAGCATTTT. It specifies CATSDSSGRDQPQHF. The chain recombines TRBV24-1 with TRBJ1-5; D perhaps matches TRBD1 (5 bases). The CDR3 is 15 amino acids. V was clipped by 2 bases and J by 5 bases, with 12 bases between them. Germline-derived CDR1 and CDR2 are KGHDR and SFDVKD.

The sample holds many counts of this clonotype. The chain has TRBV7-9 and TRBJ2-1, with 7 bases matching TRBD1. V lost 2 bases, J lost 0 bases, and 7 bases stayed unmatched. This CDR3 region has 17 residues. The germline V gene has CDR1 SEHNR and CDR2 FQNEAQ (reference sequence). CDR3 nucleotides: TGTGCCAGCAGCTTAAGGACAGGCCCCAGCTCCTACAATGAGCAGTTCTTC. As protein: CASSLRTGPSSYNEQFF.

CDR3 in DNA: TGTGCCAGCAGGGACGACAGGGGCCCGGAGACCCAGTACTTC. Its translation: CASRDDRGPETQYF. The V and J genes are TRBV12-3 or TRBV12-4 and TRBJ2-5; TRBD1 matches 8 bases. Germline trimming cut 6 bases from V and 5 bases from J; bases unmatched to any gene: 8. The CDR3 spans 14 residues.

This clonotype has more than one count but fewer than ten. The chain couples TRBV29-1 to TRBJ2-3; D is ambiguous. The germline V gene has CDR1 SQVTM and CDR2 ANQGSEA. The CDR3 spans 12 residues. Trimming shortened V by 8 bases and J by 3 bases, and 12 bases separated the two germline ends. The CDR3 region is CSLKPSTDTQYF. The CDR3 region has the DNA TGCAGCTTAAAACCGTCAACAGATACGCAGTATTTT.

This clonotype was found a few times. The rearrangement uses TRBV20-1 and TRBJ1-3; TRBD1 agrees at 10 bases. Germline lookup yields CDR1 DFQATT and CDR2 SNEGSKA (reference sequence). The length of the CDR3 is 15 residues. The junction had 7 bases not matched to a gene; V was cut back by 6 bases and J by 2 bases. As DNA, the CDR3 is TGCAGTGCAAAACCGGGACAGGGGACTGGAAACACCATATATTTT. This translates into CSAKPGQGTGNTIYF.

In this sample, this clonotype turned up many times. The chain carries TRBV3-1 and TRBJ2-1, with D perhaps matching TRBD1 or TRBD2 (5 bases each). Trimming removed 1 base at V and 3 bases at J, with 10 bases between. Germline loops: CDR1 LGHDT, CDR2 YNNKEL (reference sequence). The CDR3 has 15 residues. The CDR3: CASSQAGPHYNEQFF. CDR3 nucleotide sequence: TGTGCCAGCAGCCAAGCGGGACCTCACTACAATGAGCAGTTCTTC.

V usage is TRBV3-1 and J usage is TRBJ1-2; D unresolved. Germline CDR1 is LGHDT and CDR2 is YNNKEL (reference sequence). CDR3 length: 14 residues. Trimming shortened V by 1 base and J by 4 bases, and 10 bases separated the two germline ends. The CDR3 here is CASSQARTIYGYTF. The CDR3 nucleotides read TGTGCCAGCAGCCAAGCTAGGACCATCTATGGCTACACCTTC.

This clonotype was observed a handful of times. The chain carries TRBV7-2 and TRBJ2-7; TRBD1 or TRBD2 may be the D gene (5 bases each). Germline V gives CDR1 SGHTA, CDR2 FQGNSA. The CDR3 has 14 amino acids. V was cut by 4 bases and J by 3 bases, with 13 bases left in between. The CDR3 DNA reads as TGTGCCAGCAGCTCCCTGGGACGGAACTACGAGCAGTACTTC. Protein sequence: CASSSLGRNYEQYF. Together with reference TRBV7-2 and TRBJ2-7, the CDR3 gives the full variable domain: GAGVSQSPSNKVTEKGKDVELRCDPISGHTALYWYRQSLGQGLEFLIYFQGNSAPDKSGLPSDRFSAERTGGSVSTLTIQRTQQEDSAVYLCASSSLGRNYEQYFGPGTRLTVT.

This chain joins TRBV6-1 and TRBJ2-3; D is uncertain. Germline V gives CDR1 MNHNS, CDR2 SASEGT. The CDR3 spans 14 residues. Trimming took off 2 bases at V and 2 bases at J, with 8 bases between the two ends. CDR3 sequence: CASSERLYTDTQYF. The CDR3 nucleotides read TGTGCCAGCAGTGAACGACTTTACACAGATACGCAGTATTTT.

J is TRBJ2-1 and V is TRBV4-1; 7 positions match TRBD1. Germline loops: CDR1 MGHRA, CDR2 YSYEKL. V trimming: 0 bases; J trimming: 0 bases; junction bases outside the gene matches: 2. CDR3 length: 16 amino acids. The CDR3 nucleotides read TGCGCCAGCAGCCAAGATGACAGGGACTCCTACAATGAGCAGTTCTTC. Translating gives CASSQDDRDSYNEQFF.